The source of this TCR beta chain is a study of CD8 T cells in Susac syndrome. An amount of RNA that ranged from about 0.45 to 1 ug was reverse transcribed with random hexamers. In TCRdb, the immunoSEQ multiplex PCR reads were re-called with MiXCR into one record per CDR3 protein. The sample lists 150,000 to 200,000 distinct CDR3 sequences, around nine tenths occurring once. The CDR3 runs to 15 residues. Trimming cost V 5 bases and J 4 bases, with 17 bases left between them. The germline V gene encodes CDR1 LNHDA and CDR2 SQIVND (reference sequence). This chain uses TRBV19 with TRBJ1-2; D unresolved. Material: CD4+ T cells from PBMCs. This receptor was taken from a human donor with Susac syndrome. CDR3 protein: CASSPRTSAFYGYTF. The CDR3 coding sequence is TGTGCCAGTAGTCCCCGGACGTCGGCCTTCTATGGCTACACCTTC.